This T cell receptor (beta chain) derives from a study of blood T cell repertoires in COVID-19. Source study methods: Reference gene primer amplification gave nucleated cell count estimates. Sequenced by immunoSEQ multiplex PCR; TCRdb stores in-frame clones only, minus some. V, J and clone size derive from that table, while D and trimming were established from the DNA sequence. The repertoire includes over 250,000 clones, about 93% of them detected once, and around 1.1% sits in the top ten. With 0 bases removed from V and 5 bases from J, the gap between germline ends came to 7 bases. Germline values: CDR1 MNHEY, CDR2 SVGAGI. The CDR3 consists of 13 residues. In terms of age and location, participants ranged from roughly 18 to 100 years and lived in under 30 US areas. Cohorts were assigned according to the clinical history that participants reported.

This TCR came from a young woman who had recovered from COVID-19. The sample consisted of PBMCs or T cells enriched from blood (not recorded which). The chain recombines TRBV6-5 with TRBJ1-1, with D maybe TRBD1 (5 bases). For the CDR3, the DNA is TGTGCCAGCAGTTACTCTACAGGTACTGAAGCTTTCTTT. Its translation: CASSYSTGTEAFF.